These 16 T cell receptor beta chains came from one sample sequenced in a study of CD8 T cells in Susac syndrome. When the RNA was reverse transcribed, random hexamers were used with an input of 0.5 to 1 ug. MiXCR was run by TCRdb on the immunoSEQ multiplex PCR reads, yielding one entry per CDR3 protein. This table has about 180,000 distinct CDR3 sequences, around 94% appearing once. The source material was CD4+ T cells from PBMCs. The receptors derive from a human donor with Susac syndrome.

This clonotype was picked up one time. J is TRBJ2-5 and V is TRBV5-6, with D perhaps matching TRBD1 or TRBD2 (5 bases each). V shed 0 bases and J shed 1 base, with 10 bases lying between them. CDR1 SGHDT and CDR2 YYEEEE come from the germline V gene. The CDR3 contains 15 residues. Written as DNA, the CDR3 is TGTGCCAGCAGCTTGGGTCGGGGCCTCCAAGAGACCCAGTACTTC. This gives the protein CASSLGRGLQETQYF.

The chain employs TRBV27 and TRBJ2-4; 9 bases fit TRBD1. The length of the CDR3 is 16 residues. Germline V gene sequence: CDR1 MNHEY, CDR2 SMNVEV (reference sequence). Trimming cost V 4 bases and J 3 bases; bases outside gene matches: 7. In DNA form, the CDR3 reads TGTGCCAGCAGTTCCCCTAGACAGGGGGACAAAAACATTCAGTACTTC. Its protein product is CASSSPRQGDKNIQYF.

The chain joins TRBV12-3 or TRBV12-4 to TRBJ2-7; 7 bases fit TRBD2. This CDR3 is built from 14 residues. V gave up 6 bases and J gave up 0 bases; unmatched junction bases: 5. CDR3 protein: CASSLADLSYEQYF. The CDR3 DNA follows: TGTGCCAGCAGCCTAGCGGATCTCTCCTACGAGCAGTACTTC.

This sequence joins TRBV29-1 and TRBJ2-1, with 14 nucleotides matching TRBD2. Looked up from germline, CDR1 is SQVTM and CDR2 is ANQGSEA. There are 12 residues in the CDR3. After removal of 7 bases from V and 9 bases from J, the junction contained 2 bases not matched to a gene. The CDR3 region is CSGLAGGSEQFF. Written as DNA, the CDR3 is TGCAGCGGACTAGCGGGGGGGTCTGAGCAGTTCTTC.

The V gene is TRBV29-1, the J gene TRBJ2-3; 8 bases align to TRBD2. The CDR3 runs to 16 residues. Germline V gene data show CDR1 as SQVTM and CDR2 as ANQGSEA. V was pared by 4 bases and J by 2 bases, with 11 bases of the junction left unmatched. The CDR3 coding sequence is TGCAGCGTTGCGAACGTGGCGGGGGGTCCCACAGATACGCAGTATTTT. This encodes CSVANVAGGPTDTQYF.

V and J are TRBV7-9 and TRBJ1-1; D unresolved. The CDR3 loop spans 14 amino acids. V was trimmed by 7 bases and J by 1 base, leaving 13 bases between them. Germline loops: CDR1 SEHNR, CDR2 FQNEAQ (reference sequence). The CDR3 reads CASNVASRNTEAFF. In DNA form, the CDR3 reads TGTGCCAGCAATGTAGCTTCGAGGAACACTGAAGCTTTCTTT. The whole variable domain, remainder taken from reference TRBV7-9 and TRBJ1-1, is DTGVSQNPRHKITKRGQNVTFRCDPISEHNRLYWYRQTLGQGPEFLTYFQNEAQLEKSRLLSDRFSAERPKGSFSTLEIQRTEQGDSAMYLCASNVASRNTEAFFGQGTRLTVV.

The chain combines TRBV15 with TRBJ1-1; a weak D match, TRBD1 (6 bases). Germline values: CDR1 LNHNV, CDR2 YYDKDF (reference sequence). The V end lost 0 bases, the J end lost 4 bases, and 21 bases lay between the germline ends. The CDR3 totals 18 residues. The CDR3 protein is CATSRDVVAGDRGTEAFF. In nucleotides, the CDR3 is TGTGCCACCAGCAGAGATGTTGTGGCAGGGGATAGGGGCACTGAAGCTTTCTTT.

The chain uses TRBV7-2 and TRBJ2-7; 13 bases align to TRBD2. The V gene's germline CDR1 is SGHTA and CDR2 FQGNSA. Unmatched junction bases numbered 10, after V lost 5 bases and J lost 12 bases. There are 14 residues in the CDR3. CDR3 bases: TGTGCCAGCAGCGTGGGACTAGCGGGGATCCGGACGTACTTC. Translated: CASSVGLAGIRTYF.

The V gene is TRBV6-6, the J gene TRBJ1-1; 9 bases are a match to TRBD1. Losses at the gene ends were 6 bases for V and 1 base for J; bases not matched to a gene: 3. Germline loops: CDR1 MNHNY, CDR2 SVGAGI (reference sequence). This CDR3 is built from 14 residues. CDR3 sequence (DNA): TGTGCCAGCAGGGACAGGGGTGCGAACACTGAAGCTTTCTTT. Translation gives CASRDRGANTEAFF.

Points on this clonotype: The junction does not match germline at one end; this may be a read error. The chain joins TRBV30 to TRBJ2-4, with TRBD2 matching 8 bases. The germline CDR1 and CDR2 sequences are GTSNPN and SVGIG (reference sequence). The CDR3 spans 14 residues. The CDR3 nucleotides are TGTGCCTGGAGTAGGCAGCGGGAGAGAGACATTCAGCACTTC. Translating it yields CAWSRQRERDIQHF.

This clonotype was observed a single time. CDR3 nucleotide sequence: TGCGCCAGCAGCTTAACGGGGGACACTAATGAGCAGTTCTTC. Translated: CASSLTGDTNEQFF. This chain uses TRBV5-1 with TRBJ2-1, with D possibly called TRBD1 or TRBD2 (6 bases each). V lost 2 bases, J lost 7 bases, and 13 bases lay in between. The germline CDR1 and CDR2 sequences are SGHRS and YFSETQ. The CDR3 is made up of 14 amino acids. Variable domain in full (rest from reference TRBV5-1 and TRBJ2-1): KAGVTQTPRYLIKTRGQQVTLSCSPISGHRSVSWYQQTPGQGLQFLFEYFSETQRNKGNFPGRFSGRQFSNSRSEMNVSTLELGDSALYLCASSLTGDTNEQFFGPGTRLTVL.

The J gene is TRBJ2-7, the V gene TRBV2; 10 bases align to TRBD2. Germline V gives CDR1 SNHLY, CDR2 FYNNEI. CDR3 size: 15 residues. V gave up 4 bases and J gave up 2 bases; unmatched junction bases: 5. CDR3 coding DNA: TGTGCCAGCAGTGCGCGGACTAGCGGAACCTACGAGCAGTACTTC. Encoded protein: CASSARTSGTYEQYF.

The chain links TRBV3-1 to TRBJ2-7; no clear D gene. CDR3 length equals 14 residues. Germline V gene data show CDR1 as LGHDT and CDR2 as YNNKEL (reference sequence). V gave up 3 bases and J gave up 0 bases, with 9 bases separating them. The CDR3 sequence: CASSQVESSYEQYF. CDR3 bases: TGTGCCAGCAGCCAGGTTGAGTCCTCCTACGAGCAGTACTTC.

V usage is TRBV19 and J usage is TRBJ2-7; the D gene is possibly TRBD1 (5 bases). V was clipped by 6 bases and J by 1 base, with 13 bases between them. The CDR3 runs to 14 residues. Germline V CDR1 and CDR2: LNHDA, SQIVND (reference sequence). In nucleotides, the CDR3 is TGTGCCAGTAGACCACAGGAGAAATCCTACGAGCAGTACTTC. Its translation: CASRPQEKSYEQYF.

A few counts support this clonotype. This sequence joins TRBV9 and TRBJ2-7; TRBD1 matches at 8 bases. This CDR3 has 13 amino acids. The V gene's germline CDR1 is SGDLS and CDR2 YYNGEE. Germline trimming cut 3 bases from V and 3 bases from J; bases unmatched to any gene: 2. The chain's CDR3 is CASSADRGYEQYF. For the CDR3, the DNA is TGTGCCAGCAGCGCTGACAGGGGCTACGAGCAGTACTTC.

The chain couples TRBV7-8 to TRBJ2-7; perhaps TRBD2 as D (7 bases). V was trimmed by 3 bases and J by 1 base, leaving 13 bases between them. The CDR3 is made up of 15 amino acids. Germline CDR1 reads SGHVS; CDR2 reads FQNEAQ. CDR3 region: CASSLRGGESYEQYF. CDR3 in DNA: TGTGCCAGCAGCTTGAGGGGGGGGGAATCCTACGAGCAGTACTTC.